This paragraph reports one T cell receptor (beta chain). Antigen unknown. The PCR had 60 Vbeta and 13 Jbeta primers. TCRdb keeps only in-frame clones here, not all; method: immunoSEQ multiplex PCR. The sample has more than 150,000 clones, more than 60% seen once. The data originate from a study of cytomegalovirus exposure and HLA in healthy donors. CDR3 size: 16 residues. With V trimmed by 1 base and J by 5 bases, 8 bases remained unmatched. Germline V gene data show CDR1 as MGHRA and CDR2 as YSYEKL. Study-wide points: Later on, a genetic analysis was performed. It linked a missense variant in DCLRE1C with V- and J-gene trimming of TCR beta. Immune exposure was documented only through CMV serostatus.

The V call is TRBV4-1, the J call TRBJ2-3, with 8 bases identical to TRBD2. Specimen: PBMCs. This TCR came from a woman in her forties in good health and CMV-seropositive. Written as DNA, the CDR3 is TGCGCCAGCAGCCAAGCGCCGGGGGGGTTCTTAGATACGCAGTATTTT. Its translation: CASSQAPGGFLDTQYF.